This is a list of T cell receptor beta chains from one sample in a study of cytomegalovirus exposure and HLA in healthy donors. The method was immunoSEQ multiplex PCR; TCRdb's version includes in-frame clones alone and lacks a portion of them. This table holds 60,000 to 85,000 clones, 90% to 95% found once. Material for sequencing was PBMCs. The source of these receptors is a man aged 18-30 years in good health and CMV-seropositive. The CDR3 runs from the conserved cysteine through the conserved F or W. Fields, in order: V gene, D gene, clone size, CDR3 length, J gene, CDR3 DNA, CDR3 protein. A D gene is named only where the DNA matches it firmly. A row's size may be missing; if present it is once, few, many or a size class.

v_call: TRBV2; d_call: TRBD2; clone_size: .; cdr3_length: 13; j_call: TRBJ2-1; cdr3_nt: TGTGCCAGCAGTGGGAGAGCGGGAGTCTCGCAGTTCTTC; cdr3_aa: CASSGRAGVSQFF
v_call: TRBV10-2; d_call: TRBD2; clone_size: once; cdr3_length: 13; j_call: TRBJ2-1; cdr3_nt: TGCGCCACCTCACTAGCGGGAGGAGGTGAGCAGTTCTTC; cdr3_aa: CATSLAGGGEQFF
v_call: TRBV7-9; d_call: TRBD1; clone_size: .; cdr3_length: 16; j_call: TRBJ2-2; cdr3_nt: TGTGCCAGCAGCTTACTAGGGACAGGGGGAATCGGGGAGCTGTTTTTT; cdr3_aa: CASSLLGTGGIGELFF
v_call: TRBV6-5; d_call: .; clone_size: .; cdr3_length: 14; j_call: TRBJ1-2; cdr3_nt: TGTGCCAGCATCTCAGGGGCCTCCTCCTATGGCTACACCTTC; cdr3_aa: CASISGASSYGYTF
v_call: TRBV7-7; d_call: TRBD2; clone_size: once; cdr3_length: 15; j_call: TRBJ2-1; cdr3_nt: TGTGCTAGCAGCTCGGGACTAGCGGGTTTCAATGAGCAGTTCTTC; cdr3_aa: CASSSGLAGFNEQFF
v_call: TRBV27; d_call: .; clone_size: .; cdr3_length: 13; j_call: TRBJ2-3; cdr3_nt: TGTGCCAGCAGTTTTCTGGGGGCCCCTACGCAGTATTTT; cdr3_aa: CASSFLGAPTQYF
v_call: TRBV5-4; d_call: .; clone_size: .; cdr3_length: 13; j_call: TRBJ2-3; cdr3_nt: TGTGCCAGCCAGCCTAGTCGGGGGGATACGCAGTATTTT; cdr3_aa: CASQPSRGDTQYF
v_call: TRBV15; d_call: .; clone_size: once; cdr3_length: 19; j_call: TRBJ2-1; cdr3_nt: TGTGCCACCAGCAGAGTGGGCGCCGCCGGTGCGGGCTCCTACAATGAGCAGTTCTTC; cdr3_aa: CATSRVGAAGAGSYNEQFF
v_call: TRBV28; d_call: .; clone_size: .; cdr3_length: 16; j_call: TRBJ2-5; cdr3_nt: TGTGCCAGCAGTTTAAGCGTCAGGGTAGGGGAAGAGACCCAGTACTTC; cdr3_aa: CASSLSVRVGEETQYF
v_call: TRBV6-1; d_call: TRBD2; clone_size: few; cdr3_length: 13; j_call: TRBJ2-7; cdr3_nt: TGTGCCAGCAGCACTAGCGGGGCGTACGAGCAGTACTTC; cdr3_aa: CASSTSGAYEQYF
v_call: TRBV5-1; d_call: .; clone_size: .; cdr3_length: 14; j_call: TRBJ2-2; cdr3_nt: TGCGCCAGCAGCTTGGACAGGGTCACCGGGGAGCTGTTTTTT; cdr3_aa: CASSLDRVTGELFF
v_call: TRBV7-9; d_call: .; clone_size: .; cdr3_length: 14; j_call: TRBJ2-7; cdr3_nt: TGTGCCAGCAGCCCCAAAGGAGTAATCCACGAGCAGTACTTC; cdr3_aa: CASSPKGVIHEQYF
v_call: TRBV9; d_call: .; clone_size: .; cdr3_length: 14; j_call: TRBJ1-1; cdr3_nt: TGTGCCAGCAGCGTAGGGGGGCAGAGCACTGAAGCTTTCTTT; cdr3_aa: CASSVGGQSTEAFF
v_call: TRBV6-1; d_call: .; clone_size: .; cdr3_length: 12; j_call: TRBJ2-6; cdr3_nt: TGTGCCAGCAGTCCGGACACCAGTTCACTGACTTTC; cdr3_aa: CASSPDTSSLTF
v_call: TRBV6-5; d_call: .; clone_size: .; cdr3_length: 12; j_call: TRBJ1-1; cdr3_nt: TGTGCCAGCAGTTACCTACCAGGGGAAGCTTTCTTT; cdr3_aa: CASSYLPGEAFF
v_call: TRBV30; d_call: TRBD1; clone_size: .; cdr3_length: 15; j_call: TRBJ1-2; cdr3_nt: TGTGCCTGGACCGTCCCGGGACAGGGTAACTATGGCTACACCTTC; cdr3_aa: CAWTVPGQGNYGYTF
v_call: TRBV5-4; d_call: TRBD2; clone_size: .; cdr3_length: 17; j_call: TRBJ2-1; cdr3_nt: TGTGCCAGCAGCTCCATGGCTAGCGGGAGGATTACCAATGAGCAGTTCTTC; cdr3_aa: CASSSMASGRITNEQFF
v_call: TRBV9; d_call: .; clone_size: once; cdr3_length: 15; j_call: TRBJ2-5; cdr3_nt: TGTGCCAGCAGCGGGTCGGGACTTAGGCAAGAGACCCAGTACTTC; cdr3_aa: CASSGSGLRQETQYF
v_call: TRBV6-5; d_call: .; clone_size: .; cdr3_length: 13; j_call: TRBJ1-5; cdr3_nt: TGTGCCAGCAGTTACGAGGCCAATCAGCCCCAGCATTTT; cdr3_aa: CASSYEANQPQHF
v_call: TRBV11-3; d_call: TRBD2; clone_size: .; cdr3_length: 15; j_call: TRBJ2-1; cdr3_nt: TGTGCCAGCAGCCTGGAGCGGGAGGGATACAATGAGCAGTTCTTC; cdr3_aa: CASSLEREGYNEQFF
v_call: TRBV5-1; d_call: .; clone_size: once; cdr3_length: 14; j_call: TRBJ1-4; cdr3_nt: TGCGCCAGCAGCTTAGGGGACTCCAATGAAAAACTGTTTTTT; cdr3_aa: CASSLGDSNEKLFF
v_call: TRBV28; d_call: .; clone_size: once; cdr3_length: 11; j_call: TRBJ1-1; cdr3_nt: TGTGCCAGCAGTACGGTCACTGAAGCTTTCTTT; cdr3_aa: CASSTVTEAFF
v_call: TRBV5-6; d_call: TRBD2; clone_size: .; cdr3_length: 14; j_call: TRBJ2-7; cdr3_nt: TGTGCCAGCAGCTTACTAGCGGGAGTATACGAGCAGTACTTC; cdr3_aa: CASSLLAGVYEQYF
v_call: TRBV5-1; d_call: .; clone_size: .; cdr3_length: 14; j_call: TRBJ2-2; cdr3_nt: TGCGCCAGCAGCGGCTTGTCCTACACCGGGGAGCTGTTTTTT; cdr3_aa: CASSGLSYTGELFF
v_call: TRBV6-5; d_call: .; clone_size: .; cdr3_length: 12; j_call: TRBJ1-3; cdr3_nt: TGTGCCAGCAACTACAGAGGGAACACCATATATTTT; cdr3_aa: CASNYRGNTIYF
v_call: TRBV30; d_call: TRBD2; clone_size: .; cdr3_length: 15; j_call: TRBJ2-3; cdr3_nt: TGTGCCTGGAGTGTAAGGCTAGCGGGGACAGATACGCAGTATTTT; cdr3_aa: CAWSVRLAGTDTQYF
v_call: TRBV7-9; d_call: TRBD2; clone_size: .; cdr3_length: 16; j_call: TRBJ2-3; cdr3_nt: TGTGCCAGCAGCAGGACTAGCGGGAGCGGCACAGATACGCAGTATTTT; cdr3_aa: CASSRTSGSGTDTQYF
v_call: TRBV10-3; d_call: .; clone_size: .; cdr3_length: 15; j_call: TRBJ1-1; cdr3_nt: TGTGCCATCAGTGGAAACAGGGTCGGGTACACTGAAGCTTTCTTT; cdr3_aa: CAISGNRVGYTEAFF
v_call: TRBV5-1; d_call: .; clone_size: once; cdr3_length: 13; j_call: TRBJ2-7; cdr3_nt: TGCGCCAGCAGCCCGACGGGCTCCTACGAGCAGTACTTC; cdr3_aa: CASSPTGSYEQYF
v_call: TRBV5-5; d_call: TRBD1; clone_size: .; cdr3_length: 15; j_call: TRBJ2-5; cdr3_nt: TGTGCCAGCAGCTTGGAGGGACAGGGGAAAGAGACCCAGTACTTC; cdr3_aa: CASSLEGQGKETQYF
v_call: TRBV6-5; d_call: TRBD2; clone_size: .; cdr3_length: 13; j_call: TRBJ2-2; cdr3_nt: TGTGCCAGCACAACGGGAGGGAGCGGGGAGCTGTTTTTT; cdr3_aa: CASTTGGSGELFF
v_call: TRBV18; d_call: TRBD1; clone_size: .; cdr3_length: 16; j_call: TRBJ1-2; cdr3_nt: TGTGCCAGCTCCCCTGGTGTTTGGGCAGGGGGCGCTGGCTACACCTTC; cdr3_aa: CASSPGVWAGGAGYTF
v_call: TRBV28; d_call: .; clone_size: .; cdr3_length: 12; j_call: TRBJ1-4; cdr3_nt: TGTGCCAGCAGTTTTGGAGTTGGAAAACTGTTTTTT; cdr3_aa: CASSFGVGKLFF
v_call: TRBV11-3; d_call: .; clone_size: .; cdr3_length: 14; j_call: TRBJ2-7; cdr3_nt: TGTGCCAGCAGCGAAGGCGGCTTATCCGGCGAGCAGTACTTC; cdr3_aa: CASSEGGLSGEQYF
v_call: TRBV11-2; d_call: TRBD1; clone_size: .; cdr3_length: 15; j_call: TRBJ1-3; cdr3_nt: TGTGCCAGCAGCTTAACAGGGGTTCGTGGAAACACCATATATTTT; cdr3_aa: CASSLTGVRGNTIYF
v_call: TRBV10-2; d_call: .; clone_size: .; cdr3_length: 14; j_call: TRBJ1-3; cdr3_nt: TGCGCCAGCACAGGGGACGGTGGCGGAAACACCATATATTTT; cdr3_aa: CASTGDGGGNTIYF
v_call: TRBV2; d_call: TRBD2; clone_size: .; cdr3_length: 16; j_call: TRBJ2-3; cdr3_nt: TGTGCCAGCAGTGGGGTATCTAGCGGGAGCACAGATACGCAGTATTTT; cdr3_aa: CASSGVSSGSTDTQYF
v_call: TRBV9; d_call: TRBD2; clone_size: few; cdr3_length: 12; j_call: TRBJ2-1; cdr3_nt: TGTGCCAGTGGAGCGGGAGTAGGTGAGCAGTTCTTC; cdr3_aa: CASGAGVGEQFF
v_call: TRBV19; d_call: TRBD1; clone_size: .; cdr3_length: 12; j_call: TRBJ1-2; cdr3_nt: TGTGCCAGTTGGGACAGGGGCTATGGCTACACCTTC; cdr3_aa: CASWDRGYGYTF
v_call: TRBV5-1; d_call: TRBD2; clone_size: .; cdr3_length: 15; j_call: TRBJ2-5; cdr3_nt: TGCGCCAGCAGCCCCCTGAGGGCTAGCGGGGGGGACCAGTACTTC; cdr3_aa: CASSPLRASGGDQYF
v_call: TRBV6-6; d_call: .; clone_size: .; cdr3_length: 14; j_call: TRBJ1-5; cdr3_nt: TGTGCCAGCAGTTACGGGAGTAGCAATCAGCCCCAGCATTTT; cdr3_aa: CASSYGSSNQPQHF
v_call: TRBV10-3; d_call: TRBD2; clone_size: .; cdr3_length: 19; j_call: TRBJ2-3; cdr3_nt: TGTGCCATCAGTGACCCAGGGACTAGCGGGAGGTTTAGCACAGATACGCAGTATTTT; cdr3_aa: CAISDPGTSGRFSTDTQYF
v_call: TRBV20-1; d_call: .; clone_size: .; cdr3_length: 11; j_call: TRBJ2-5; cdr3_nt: TGCAGTGCCTCACAGCAAGAGACCCAGTACTTC; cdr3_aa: CSASQQETQYF
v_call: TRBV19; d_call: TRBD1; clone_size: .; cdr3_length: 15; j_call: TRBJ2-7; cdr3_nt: TGTGCCAGTAGATTCCGGGACAGGGGTTTCTACGAGCAGTACTTC; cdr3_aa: CASRFRDRGFYEQYF
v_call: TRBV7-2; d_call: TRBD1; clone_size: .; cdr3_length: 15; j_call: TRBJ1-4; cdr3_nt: TGTGCCAGCAGCCTATCCGGGACAGGGTTTGAAAAACTGTTTTTT; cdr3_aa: CASSLSGTGFEKLFF
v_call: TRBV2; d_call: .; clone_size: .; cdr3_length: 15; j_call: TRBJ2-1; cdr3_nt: TGTGCCAGCAGGGGTCGGGGTAGCGGTTACAATGAGCAGTTCTTC; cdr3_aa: CASRGRGSGYNEQFF
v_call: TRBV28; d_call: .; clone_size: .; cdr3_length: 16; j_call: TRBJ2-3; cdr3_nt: TGTGCCAGCAGACTATTCGGAGGTACTAGCACAGATACGCAGTATTTT; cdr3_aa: CASRLFGGTSTDTQYF
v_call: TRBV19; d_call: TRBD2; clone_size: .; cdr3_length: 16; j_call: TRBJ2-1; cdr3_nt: TGTGCCAGTGAGGGACTAGCGGGAGAGCAGCGCAATGAGCAGTTCTTC; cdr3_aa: CASEGLAGEQRNEQFF
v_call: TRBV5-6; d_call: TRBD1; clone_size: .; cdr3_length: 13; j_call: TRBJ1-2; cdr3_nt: TGTGCCAGCAGCAACAGGGGGACTAGCGGCTACACCTTC; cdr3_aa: CASSNRGTSGYTF
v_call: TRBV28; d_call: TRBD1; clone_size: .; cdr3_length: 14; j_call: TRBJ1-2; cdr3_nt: TGTGCCAGCAGGGATCCAGGGACAGGGATAGGCTACACCTTC; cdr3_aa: CASRDPGTGIGYTF